The TCR beta chain under discussion was sequenced for a study of shared clonotypes between healthy human individuals. Profiling relied on immunoSEQ multiplex PCR, and the TCRdb table lists in-frame clones only, not all of them. The data contain approximately 810,000 clones, around 93% of them singletons. This clone has only a few counts. CD45RO-negative, CCR7-positively selected cells formed the naive CD8 fraction, excluding terminally differentiated effector memory CD45RA+ cells. Caucasian adults living in Nashville, Tennessee, provided all samples. This TCR derives from a man under 40 in good health. What was sequenced was naive CD8+ T cells sorted from blood.

Here the CDR3 reads CASSVSPRPGGLSEAFF. The CDR3 DNA reads TGTGCCAGCAGCGTATCGCCAAGGCCCGGGGGGCTCTCTGAAGCTTTCTTT. The gene calls are TRBV2 and TRBJ1-1; D may be TRBD1 (6 bases). The germline V and J ends were trimmed by 6 bases and 6 bases, with 26 bases remaining between them. The V gene's germline CDR1 is SNHLY and CDR2 FYNNEI. The CDR3 consists of 17 residues.